Here is one T cell receptor (beta chain) with its context. Its cognate antigen is unknown. The entry originates in a study of T cell responses to AZD1222 COVID-19 vaccine. Study-wide results and caveats: Donors skewed white British and female; clonal diversity was possibly underestimated. The peak T cell response came first, and repertoires were sampled only after it. Spike-specific TCRs gained breadth and depth after people received two AZD1222 doses.

V dropped 3 bases and J dropped 8; count of bases not matched to a gene: 4. The CDR3 spans 13 residues. Germline CDR1 reads LGHNA; CDR2 reads YSLEER. Measured with immunoSEQ multiplex PCR; TCRdb has only the in-frame clones, and not every one. The table has about 150,000 clones, around 92% seen once; the top ten hold roughly 3.4%. This rearrangement joins TRBV4-3 to TRBJ2-1; 7 nucleotides agree with TRBD1. The sample consisted of peripheral blood, taken 28 days after the second AZD1222 dose. The sequence came from an adult who received the AZD1222 COVID-19 vaccine. The CDR3 is CASSQGQNYEQFF. CDR3 DNA sequence: TGCGCCAGCAGCCAGGGACAGAATTATGAGCAGTTCTTC.